This passage covers 4 T cell receptor beta chains from one sample sequenced in a study of blood T cell repertoires in COVID-19. Assay used: immunoSEQ multiplex PCR; TCRdb lists only in-frame clones, some missing. Of roughly 250,000 clones listed, approximately 92% are singletons. The specimen sequenced was peripheral blood. These TCRs come from a person aged 18-30 years with COVID-19, enrolled during active disease.

The gene calls are TRBV10-3 and TRBJ2-1; 9 nucleotides agree with TRBD2. CDR1 and CDR2 (germline): ENHRY, SYGVKD. The CDR3 contains 15 residues. The V segment lost 9 bases and the J segment 7 bases; nucleotides outside the gene matches: 13. The CDR3 is CAITPNSGSMNEQFF. For the CDR3, the DNA is TGTGCCATTACACCAAATAGCGGGAGTATGAATGAGCAGTTCTTC.

This sequence joins TRBV11-2 and TRBJ1-6; D not certain. This CDR3 spans 15 amino acids. Germline lookup yields CDR1 SGHAT and CDR2 FQNNGV. V shed 3 bases and J shed 0 bases, with 6 bases lying between them. For the CDR3, the DNA is TGTGCCAGCAGCTTCGGGGACTCCTATAATTCACCCCTCCACTTT. Translated: CASSFGDSYNSPLHF.

The V gene is TRBV2, the J gene TRBJ2-5; 9 bases match TRBD2. The CDR3 length is 14 residues. Germline trimming cut 6 bases from V and 4 bases from J; bases unmatched to any gene: 6. Germline loops: CDR1 SNHLY, CDR2 FYNNEI. The CDR3 nucleotides read TGTGCCAGCAGCCCGACTAGCGGAGGAGAGACCCAGTACTTC. Amino acid sequence: CASSPTSGGETQYF.

CDR3 sequence reads: CASSPAGGPGSGANVLTF. CDR3 coding DNA: TGCGCCAGCAGCCCCGCCGGGGGGCCAGGTTCTGGGGCCAACGTCCTGACTTTC. This chain links TRBV5-1 with TRBJ2-6; tentative D call: TRBD2 (7 bases). CDR3 length: 18 residues. Deletions cut 4 bases from V and 1 base from J, with 18 bases between. Germline CDR1 and CDR2: SGHRS and YFSETQ. Full variable domain (rest looked up from reference TRBV5-1 and TRBJ2-6): KAGVTQTPRYLIKTRGQQVTLSCSPISGHRSVSWYQQTPGQGLQFLFEYFSETQRNKGNFPGRFSGRQFSNSRSEMNVSTLELGDSALYLCASSPAGGPGSGANVLTFGAGSRLTVL.